One sample yielded the 12 T cell receptor beta chains listed below, sequenced in a study of control samples from healthy donors and cancer patients. Sequencing was performed with immunoSEQ multiplex PCR; in TCRdb, only in-frame clones are kept and a portion is missing. The sample shows approximately 60,000 clones, just over 90% of them seen only once. The sample was PBMCs. The receptors were gathered from a woman aged 45-60 years with colorectal cancer.

The genes are TRBV15 and TRBJ1-1, with 8 positions matching TRBD1. With V trimmed by 5 bases and J by 5 bases, 7 bases remained unmatched. This CDR3 comprises 14 residues. From germline, CDR1 is LNHNV and CDR2 YYDKDF (reference sequence). The CDR3: CATSLIQGGTEAFF. DNA of the CDR3: TGTGCCACCAGCCTGATACAGGGGGGAACTGAAGCTTTCTTT.

The genes are TRBV10-3 and TRBJ2-7; TRBD2 is a possible D gene (7 bases). V was clipped by 10 bases and J by 2 bases, with 15 bases between them. The CDR3 spans 13 residues. Germline loops: CDR1 ENHRY, CDR2 SYGVKD. The CDR3 reads CATWGGSPYEQYF. The CDR3 DNA reads TGTGCCACCTGGGGGGGCTCTCCCTACGAGCAGTACTTC.

The V gene is TRBV7-9, the J gene TRBJ1-2; 7 nucleotides match TRBD1. Trimming at V came to 3 bases and at J to 7 bases, leaving 11 bases not matched to a gene. The V gene's germline CDR1 is SEHNR and CDR2 FQNEAQ (reference sequence). This CDR3 has 15 amino acids. The CDR3 DNA is TGTGCCAGCAGCTTTAAGGGGGCGCTTCCCCCTGGCTACACCTTC. This gives the protein CASSFKGALPPGYTF. Complete variable domain (other parts from reference TRBV7-9 and TRBJ1-2): DTGVSQNPRHKITKRGQNVTFRCDPISEHNRLYWYRQTLGQGPEFLTYFQNEAQLEKSRLLSDRFSAERPKGSFSTLEIQRTEQGDSAMYLCASSFKGALPPGYTFGSGTRLTVV.

The rearrangement uses TRBV30 and TRBJ1-3; no clear D gene. Germline CDR1 is GTSNPN and CDR2 is SVGIG (reference sequence). With 0 bases removed from V and 2 bases from J, the gap between germline ends came to 8 bases. This CDR3 region has 14 residues. Here the CDR3 reads CAWSVGGPGNTIYF. As DNA, the CDR3 is TGTGCCTGGAGTGTAGGTGGACCTGGAAACACCATATATTTT.

The chain employs TRBV19 and TRBJ1-3; perhaps TRBD1 as D (5 bases). Germline CDR1 is LNHDA and CDR2 is SQIVND (reference sequence). This CDR3 contains 18 residues. V was cut by 5 bases and J by 2 bases, with 22 bases left in between. CDR3 bases: TGTGCCAGTAGTCTCCAGGGTGTCGGCAGAAGCGCTGGAAACACCATATATTTT. Its protein product is CASSLQGVGRSAGNTIYF.

The chain uses TRBV28 and TRBJ1-2, with TRBD1 matching over 7 bases. The CDR3 totals 13 residues. V dropped 6 bases and J dropped 2; count of bases not matched to a gene: 3. Looked up from germline, CDR1 is MDHEN and CDR2 is SYDVKM. CDR3 in DNA: TGTGCCAGCAGGGTGGGACAGAACTATGGCTACACCTTC. Its translation: CASRVGQNYGYTF.

The rearrangement joins TRBV3-1 (or the pseudogene TRBV3-2) to TRBJ2-7, with 8 bases that match TRBD1. V was clipped by 2 bases and J by 6 bases; unmatched bases: 6. Looked up from germline, CDR1 is LGHDT and CDR2 is YNNKEL (reference sequence). The CDR3 extends over 14 amino acids. The CDR3 coding sequence is TGTGCCAGCAGCCAACGGACAGGGCCGGGCGAGCAGTACTTC. Its protein is CASSQRTGPGEQYF.

The chain carries TRBV2 and TRBJ2-2; TRBD2 agrees at 8 bases. Germline CDR1 is SNHLY and CDR2 is FYNNEI. The CDR3 extends over 15 amino acids. V shed 3 bases, J shed 7 bases, and the junction held 7 bases outside the gene matches. CDR3 protein: CASSDIRLASGELFF. Written as DNA, the CDR3 is TGTGCCAGCAGTGATATCAGACTAGCGAGCGGGGAGCTGTTTTTT.

V is TRBV4-1 and J is TRBJ2-3; D ambiguous. V was shortened by 3 bases and J by 4 bases, with 20 bases between the two germline ends. The CDR3 covers 17 residues. Germline V gene data show CDR1 as MGHRA and CDR2 as YSYEKL. This CDR3 reads CASSQSLEIFNADTQYF. The CDR3 DNA is TGCGCCAGCAGCCAGTCCCTAGAGATATTTAATGCAGATACGCAGTATTTT.

V gene TRBV10-3 combines with J gene TRBJ2-1, with D unclear. The germline gives CDR1 ENHRY, CDR2 SYGVKD. The CDR3 has 13 residues. V shed 8 bases and J shed 7 bases, with 15 bases lying between them. The CDR3 DNA reads TGTGCCATCTCGCCGGGTAATGTGAATGAGCAGTTCTTC. Translated, it gives CAISPGNVNEQFF.

J is TRBJ2-4 and V is TRBV6-6; 11 nucleotides agree with TRBD1. With 6 bases clipped from V and 1 base from J, the junction kept 2 bases outside the gene matches. Germline V gene lookup returns CDR1 MNHNY and CDR2 SVGAGI (reference sequence). This CDR3 has 15 amino acids. In DNA, the CDR3 is TGTGCCAGCAGGGGGACAGGGGGTGCCAAAAACATTCAGTACTTC. It encodes CASRGTGGAKNIQYF.

V and J are TRBV5-6 and TRBJ2-2; 11 bases match TRBD2. With 0 bases clipped from V and 5 bases from J, the junction kept 0 bases outside the gene matches. The CDR3 sequence is 15 residues long. CDR1 is SGHDT and CDR2 is YYEEEE in the germline V gene. The CDR3 loop is CASSLGLAGTGELFF. CDR3 bases: TGTGCCAGCAGCTTGGGACTAGCGGGAACCGGGGAGCTGTTTTTT. The whole variable domain, remainder taken from reference TRBV5-6 and TRBJ2-2, is DAGVTQSPTHLIKTRGQQVTLRCSPKSGHDTVSWYQQALGQGPQFIFQYYEEEERQRGNFPDRFSGHQFPNYSSELNVNALLLGDSALYLCASSLGLAGTGELFFGEGSRLTVL.